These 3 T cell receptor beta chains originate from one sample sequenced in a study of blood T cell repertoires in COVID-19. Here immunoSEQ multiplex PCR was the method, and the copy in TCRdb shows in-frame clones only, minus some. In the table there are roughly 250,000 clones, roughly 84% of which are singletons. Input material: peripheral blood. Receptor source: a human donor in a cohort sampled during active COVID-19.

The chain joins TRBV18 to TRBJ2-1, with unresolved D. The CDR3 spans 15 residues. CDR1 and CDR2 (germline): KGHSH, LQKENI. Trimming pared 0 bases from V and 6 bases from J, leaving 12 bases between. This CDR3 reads CASSPPVPALNEQFF. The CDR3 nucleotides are TGTGCCAGCTCACCACCGGTCCCCGCACTCAATGAGCAGTTCTTC.

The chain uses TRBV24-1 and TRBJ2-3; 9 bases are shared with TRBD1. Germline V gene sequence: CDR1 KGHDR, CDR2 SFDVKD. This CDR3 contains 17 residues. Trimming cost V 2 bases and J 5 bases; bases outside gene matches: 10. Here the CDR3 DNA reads TGTGCCACCAGTGATTCTACGGGACAGGGAGGTAAAGATACGCAGTATTTT. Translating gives CATSDSTGQGGKDTQYF.

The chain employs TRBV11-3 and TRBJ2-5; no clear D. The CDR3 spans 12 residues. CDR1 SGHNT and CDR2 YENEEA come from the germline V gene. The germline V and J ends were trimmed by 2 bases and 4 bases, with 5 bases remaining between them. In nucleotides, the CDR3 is TGTGCCAGCAGCTTACCAGGAGAGACCCAGTACTTC. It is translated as CASSLPGETQYF.